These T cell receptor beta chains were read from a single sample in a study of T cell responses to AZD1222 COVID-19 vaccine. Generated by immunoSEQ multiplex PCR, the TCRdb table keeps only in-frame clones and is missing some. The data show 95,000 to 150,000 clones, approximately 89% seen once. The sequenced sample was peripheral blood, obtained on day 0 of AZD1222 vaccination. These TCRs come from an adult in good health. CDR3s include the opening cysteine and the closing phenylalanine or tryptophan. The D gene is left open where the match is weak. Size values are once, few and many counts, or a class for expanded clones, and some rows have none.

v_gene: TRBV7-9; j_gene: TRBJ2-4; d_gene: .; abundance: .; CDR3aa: CASSHSTRPQTIQYF; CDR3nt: TGTGCCAGCAGCCATTCGACTAGGCCTCAAACCATTCAGTACTTC
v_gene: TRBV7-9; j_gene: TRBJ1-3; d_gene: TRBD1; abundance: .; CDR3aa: CASSSPRGQGSSGNTIYF; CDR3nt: TGTGCCAGCAGCTCCCCCCGGGGACAGGGGTCCTCTGGAAACACCATATATTTT
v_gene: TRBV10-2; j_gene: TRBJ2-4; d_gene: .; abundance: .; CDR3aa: CASSEHVGDIQYF; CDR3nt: TGCGCCAGCAGTGAACACGTGGGGGACATTCAGTACTTC
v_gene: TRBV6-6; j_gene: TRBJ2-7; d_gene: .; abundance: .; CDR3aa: CASSYSAPWQYF; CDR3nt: TGTGCCAGCAGTTACTCAGCCCCCTGGCAGTACTTC
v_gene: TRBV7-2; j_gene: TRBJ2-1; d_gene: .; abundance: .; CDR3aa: CASSSVAGSYNEQFF; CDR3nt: TGTGCCAGCAGCTCCGTTGCGGGGTCCTACAATGAGCAGTTCTTC
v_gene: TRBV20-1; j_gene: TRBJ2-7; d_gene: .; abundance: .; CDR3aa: CSASWADNEQYF; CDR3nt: TGCAGTGCTAGTTGGGCCGATAACGAGCAGTACTTC
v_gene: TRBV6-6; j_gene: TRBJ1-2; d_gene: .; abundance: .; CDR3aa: CASSYRGQNYGYTF; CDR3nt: TGTGCCAGCAGTTACCGTGGGCAGAACTATGGCTACACCTTC
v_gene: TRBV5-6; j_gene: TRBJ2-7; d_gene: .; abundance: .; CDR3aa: CASSLTLSGPSYEQYF; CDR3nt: TGTGCCAGCAGCTTGACCCTTAGCGGACCTTCCTACGAGCAGTACTTC
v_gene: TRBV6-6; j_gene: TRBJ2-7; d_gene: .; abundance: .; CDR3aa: CASSSFSGTPYEQYF; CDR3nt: TGTGCCAGCAGTTCCTTCTCCGGGACTCCCTACGAGCAGTACTTC
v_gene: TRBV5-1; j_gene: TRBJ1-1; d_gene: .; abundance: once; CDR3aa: CASSLEWVGEDTEAFF; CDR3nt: TGCGCCAGCAGCTTGGAGTGGGTCGGGGAAGACACTGAAGCTTTCTTT
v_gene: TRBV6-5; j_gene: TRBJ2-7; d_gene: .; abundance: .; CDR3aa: CASSSPAGSGSYEQYF; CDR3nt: TGTGCCAGCAGTTCCCCGGCAGGGTCGGGCTCCTACGAGCAGTACTTC
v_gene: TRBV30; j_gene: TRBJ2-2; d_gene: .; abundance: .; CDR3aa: CAWSVLGAGELFF; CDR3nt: TGTGCCTGGAGTGTACTCGGGGCCGGGGAGCTGTTTTTT
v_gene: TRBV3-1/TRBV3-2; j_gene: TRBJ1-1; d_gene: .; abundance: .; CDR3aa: CASSQAGVGTEAFF; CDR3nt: TGTGCCAGCAGCCAGGCCGGGGTCGGCACTGAAGCTTTCTTT
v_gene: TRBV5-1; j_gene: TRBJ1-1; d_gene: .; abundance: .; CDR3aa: CASSFSWDGNTEAFF; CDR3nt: TGCGCCAGCAGCTTTTCTTGGGACGGGAACACTGAAGCTTTCTTT
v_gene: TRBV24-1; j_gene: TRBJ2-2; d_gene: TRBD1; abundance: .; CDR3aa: CATSDDGTGNTGELFF; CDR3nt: TGTGCCACCAGTGATGATGGGACAGGGAACACCGGGGAGCTGTTTTTT
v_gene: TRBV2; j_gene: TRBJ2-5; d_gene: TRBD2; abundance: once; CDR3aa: CASSSGAGGVEWTQYF; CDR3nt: TGTGCCAGCAGCTCGGGCGCGGGGGGGGTGGAATGGACCCAGTACTTC
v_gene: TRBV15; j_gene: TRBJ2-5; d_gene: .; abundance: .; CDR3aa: CATSSEKDGMSMETQYF; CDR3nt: TGTGCCACCAGCAGTGAAAAGGACGGGATGTCTATGGAGACCCAGTACTTC